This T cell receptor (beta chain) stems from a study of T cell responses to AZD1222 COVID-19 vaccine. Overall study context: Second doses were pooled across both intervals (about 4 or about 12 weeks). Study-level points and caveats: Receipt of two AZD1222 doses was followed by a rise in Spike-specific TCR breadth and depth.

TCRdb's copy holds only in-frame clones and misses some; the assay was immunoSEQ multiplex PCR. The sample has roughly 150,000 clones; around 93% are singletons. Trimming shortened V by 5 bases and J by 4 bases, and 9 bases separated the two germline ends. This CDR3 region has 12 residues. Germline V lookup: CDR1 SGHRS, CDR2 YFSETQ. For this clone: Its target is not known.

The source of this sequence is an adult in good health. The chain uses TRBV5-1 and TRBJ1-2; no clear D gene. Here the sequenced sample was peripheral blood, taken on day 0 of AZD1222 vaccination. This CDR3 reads CASSSNTYGYTF. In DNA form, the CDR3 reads TGCGCCAGCAGTTCAAACACCTATGGCTACACCTTC.